The T cell receptor beta chain described here comes from a study of T cell changes during pregnancy in multiple sclerosis. Sequencing was performed with immunoSEQ multiplex PCR; in TCRdb, only in-frame clones are kept and a portion is missing. The sample consists of 65,000 to 95,000 clones, under 95% of them appearing once. CDR3 length: 11 residues. Germline assignment: CDR1 DFQATT and CDR2 SNEGSKA (reference sequence). V gave up 5 bases and J gave up 4 bases, with 7 bases separating them. The chain is built from TRBV20-1 and TRBJ2-3; D call uncertain. Sequenced material: peripheral blood, taken after pregnancy. The TCR comes from a female donor in good health, enrolled as a control in a pregnancy study. The CDR3, as DNA: TGCAGTGCTGGTGAGGCAGATACGCAGTATTTT. Protein: CSAGEADTQYF.